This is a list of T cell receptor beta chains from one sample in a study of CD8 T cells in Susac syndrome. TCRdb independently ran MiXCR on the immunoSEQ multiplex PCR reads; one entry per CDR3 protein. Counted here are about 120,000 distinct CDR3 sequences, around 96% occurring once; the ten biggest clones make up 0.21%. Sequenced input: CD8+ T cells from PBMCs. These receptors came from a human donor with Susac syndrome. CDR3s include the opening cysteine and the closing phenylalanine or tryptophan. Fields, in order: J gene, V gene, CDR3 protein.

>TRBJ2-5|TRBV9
CASSVGGTARPWEETQYF
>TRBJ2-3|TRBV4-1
CASSPQEGRPDTQYF
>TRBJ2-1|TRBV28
CAITAQSSYNEQFF
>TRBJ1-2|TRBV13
CASSLEGVDGYTF
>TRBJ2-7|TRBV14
CASSQGWTLASYEQYF
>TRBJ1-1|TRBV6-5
CASGRDRGNTEAFF
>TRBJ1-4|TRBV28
CASSESGQEGEKLFF
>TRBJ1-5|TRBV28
CASSFDGNQPQHF
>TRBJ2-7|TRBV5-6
CASSLAGSTYEQYF
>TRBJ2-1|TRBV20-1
CSADSVAGVFGNEQFF
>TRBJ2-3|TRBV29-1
CSVDLPARQGHTDTQYF
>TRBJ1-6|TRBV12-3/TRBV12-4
CASSPRDRQNSPLHF
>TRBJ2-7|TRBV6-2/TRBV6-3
CASSYRGLAGVLEQYF
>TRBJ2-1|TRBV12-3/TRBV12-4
CATDSGPTYNEQFF
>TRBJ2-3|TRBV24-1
CATSDFGLPMGTDTQYF
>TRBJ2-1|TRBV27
CASRFRVLGEQFF
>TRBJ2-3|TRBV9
CASSVGASAITDTQYF
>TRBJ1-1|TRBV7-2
CATSQDLMNTEAFF
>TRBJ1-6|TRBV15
CATSVDRERSPLHF
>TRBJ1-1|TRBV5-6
CASSSPNRVGTEAFF
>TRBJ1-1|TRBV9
CASSVDSTEAFF
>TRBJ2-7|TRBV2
CASSGGQNYEQYF